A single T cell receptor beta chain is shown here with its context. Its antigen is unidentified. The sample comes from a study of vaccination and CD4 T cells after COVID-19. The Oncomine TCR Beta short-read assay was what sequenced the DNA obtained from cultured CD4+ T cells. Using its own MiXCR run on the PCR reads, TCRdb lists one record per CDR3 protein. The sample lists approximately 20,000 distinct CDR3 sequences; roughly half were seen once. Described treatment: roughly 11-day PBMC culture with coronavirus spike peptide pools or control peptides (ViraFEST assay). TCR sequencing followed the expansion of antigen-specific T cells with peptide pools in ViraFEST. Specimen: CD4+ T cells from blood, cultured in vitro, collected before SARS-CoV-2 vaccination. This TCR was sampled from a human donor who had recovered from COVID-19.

CDR3 sequence: CASRGGGETQYF. In DNA form, the CDR3 reads TGTGCCAGCAGGGGGGGCGGGGAGACCCAGTACTTC. V and J are TRBV6-1 and TRBJ2-5; the D gene could be TRBD1 or TRBD2 (6 bases each). Per the germline V gene, CDR1 is MNHNS and CDR2 is SASEGT. With 6 bases removed from V and 5 bases from J, the gap between germline ends came to 10 bases. The CDR3 is 12 residues long.